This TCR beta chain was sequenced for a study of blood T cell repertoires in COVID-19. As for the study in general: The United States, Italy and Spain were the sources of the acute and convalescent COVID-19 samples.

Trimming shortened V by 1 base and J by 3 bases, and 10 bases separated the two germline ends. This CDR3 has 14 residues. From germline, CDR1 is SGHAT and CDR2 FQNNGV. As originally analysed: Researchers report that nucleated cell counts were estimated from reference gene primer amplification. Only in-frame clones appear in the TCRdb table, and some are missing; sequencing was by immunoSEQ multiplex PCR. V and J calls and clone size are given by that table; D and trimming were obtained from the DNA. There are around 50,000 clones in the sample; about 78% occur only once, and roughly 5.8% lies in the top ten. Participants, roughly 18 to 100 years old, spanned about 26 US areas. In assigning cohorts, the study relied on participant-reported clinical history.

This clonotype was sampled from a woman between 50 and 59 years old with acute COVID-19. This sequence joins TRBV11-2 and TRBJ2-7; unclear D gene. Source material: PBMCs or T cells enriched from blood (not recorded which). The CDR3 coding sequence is TGTGCCAGCAGCTTAGTAACAGAAAACTACGAGCAGTACTTC. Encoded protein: CASSLVTENYEQYF. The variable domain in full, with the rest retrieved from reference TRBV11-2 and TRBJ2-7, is EAGVAQSPRYKIIEKRQSVAFWCNPISGHATLYWYQQILGQGPKLLIQFQNNGVVDDSQLPKDRFSAERLKGVDSTLKIQPAKLEDSAVYLCASSLVTENYEQYFGPGTRLTVT.